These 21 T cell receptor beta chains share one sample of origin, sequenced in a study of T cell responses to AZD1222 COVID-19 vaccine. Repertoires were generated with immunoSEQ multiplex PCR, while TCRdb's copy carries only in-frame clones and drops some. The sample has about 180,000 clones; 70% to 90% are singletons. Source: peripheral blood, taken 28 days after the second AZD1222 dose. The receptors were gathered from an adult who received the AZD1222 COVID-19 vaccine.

The CDR3 DNA reads TGTGCCAGCAGCCCTTTGGTGGGCGGCTACACCTTC. This codes for CASSPLVGGYTF. The V call is TRBV14, the J call TRBJ1-2, with D hard to call. The CDR3 consists of 12 residues. The V gene's germline CDR1 is SGHDN and CDR2 FVKESK. The ends were cut back, 4 bases at V and 8 bases at J, with 11 bases in the middle.

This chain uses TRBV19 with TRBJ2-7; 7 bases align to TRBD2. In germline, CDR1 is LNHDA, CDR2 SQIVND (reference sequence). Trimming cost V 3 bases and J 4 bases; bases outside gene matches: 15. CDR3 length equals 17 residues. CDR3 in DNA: TGTGCCAGTAGTATCAGTCTCGTTGCGGGAGCAAATTACGAGCAGTACTTC. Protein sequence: CASSISLVAGANYEQYF.

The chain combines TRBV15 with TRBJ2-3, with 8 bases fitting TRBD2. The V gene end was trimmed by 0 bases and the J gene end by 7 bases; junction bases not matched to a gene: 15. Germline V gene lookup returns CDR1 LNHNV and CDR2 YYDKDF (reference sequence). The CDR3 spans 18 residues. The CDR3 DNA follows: TGTGCCACCAGCAGAGATACCCTAAGTAGCGGGAAGCGCCATACGCAGTATTTT. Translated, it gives CATSRDTLSSGKRHTQYF.

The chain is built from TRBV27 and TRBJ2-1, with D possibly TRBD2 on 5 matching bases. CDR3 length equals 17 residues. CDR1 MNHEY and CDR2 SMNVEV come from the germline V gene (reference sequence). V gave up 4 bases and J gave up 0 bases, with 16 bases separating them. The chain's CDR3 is CASSSEGLAHSYNEQFF. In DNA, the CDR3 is TGTGCCAGCAGTTCGGAAGGGCTAGCCCACTCCTACAATGAGCAGTTCTTC.

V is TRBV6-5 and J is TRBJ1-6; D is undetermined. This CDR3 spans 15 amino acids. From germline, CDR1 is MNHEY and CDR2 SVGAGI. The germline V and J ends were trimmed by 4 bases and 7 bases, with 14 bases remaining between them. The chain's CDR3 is CASSLIRASNSPLHF. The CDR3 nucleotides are TGTGCCAGCAGTTTAATTCGGGCCTCCAATTCACCCCTCCACTTT.

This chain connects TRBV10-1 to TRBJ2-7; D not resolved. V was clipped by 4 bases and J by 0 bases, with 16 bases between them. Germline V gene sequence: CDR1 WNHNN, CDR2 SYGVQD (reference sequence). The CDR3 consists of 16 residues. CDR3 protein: CASSGPGFSLSYEQYF. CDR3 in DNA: TGCGCCAGCAGTGGTCCTGGTTTTAGTCTCTCCTACGAGCAGTACTTC.

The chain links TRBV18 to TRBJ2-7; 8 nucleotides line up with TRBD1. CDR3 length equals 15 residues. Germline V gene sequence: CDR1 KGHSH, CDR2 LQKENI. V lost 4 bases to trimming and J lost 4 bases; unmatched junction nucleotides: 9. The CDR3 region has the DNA TGTGCCAGCTCACGCGACAGGGGACTTCTTTACGAGCAGTACTTC. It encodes CASSRDRGLLYEQYF.

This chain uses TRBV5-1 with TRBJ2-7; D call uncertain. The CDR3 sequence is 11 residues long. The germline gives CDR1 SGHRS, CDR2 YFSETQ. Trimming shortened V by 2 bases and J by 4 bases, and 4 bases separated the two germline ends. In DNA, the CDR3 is TGCGCCAGCAGCTTAAAATACGAGCAGTACTTC. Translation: CASSLKYEQYF.

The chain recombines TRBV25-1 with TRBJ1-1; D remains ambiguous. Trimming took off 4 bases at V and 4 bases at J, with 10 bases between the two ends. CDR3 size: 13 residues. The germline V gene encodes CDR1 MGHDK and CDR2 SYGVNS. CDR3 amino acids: CASSAQVTTEAFF. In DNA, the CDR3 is TGTGCCAGCAGTGCTCAGGTTACCACTGAAGCTTTCTTT.

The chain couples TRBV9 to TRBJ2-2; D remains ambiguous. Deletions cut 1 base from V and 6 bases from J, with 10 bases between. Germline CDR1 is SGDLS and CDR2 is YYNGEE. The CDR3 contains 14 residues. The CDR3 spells CASSVIATAGELFF. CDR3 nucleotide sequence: TGTGCCAGCAGCGTAATCGCAACCGCCGGGGAGCTGTTTTTT. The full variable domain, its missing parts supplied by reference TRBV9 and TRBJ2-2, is DSGVTQTPKHLITATGQRVTLRCSPRSGDLSVYWYQQSLDQGLQFLIQYYNGEERAKGNILERFSAQQFPDLHSELNLSSLELGDSALYFCASSVIATAGELFFGEGSRLTVL.

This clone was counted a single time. CDR3 coding DNA: TGTGCCTGGAGTGCGGACAGGGGGCTTCGAGGAAACACCATATATTTT. Translated, it gives CAWSADRGLRGNTIYF. This chain links TRBV30 with TRBJ1-3; 11 positions agree with TRBD1. This CDR3 has 16 amino acids. CDR1 and CDR2 (germline): GTSNPN, SVGIG (reference sequence). With 1 base clipped from V and 4 bases from J, the junction kept 6 bases outside the gene matches.

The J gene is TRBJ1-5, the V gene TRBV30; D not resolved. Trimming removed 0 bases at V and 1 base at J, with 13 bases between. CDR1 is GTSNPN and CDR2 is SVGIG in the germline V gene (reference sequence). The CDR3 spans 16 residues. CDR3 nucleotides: TGTGCCTGGAGTGTACGAGTGGCGCCCAGCAATCAGCCCCAGCATTTT. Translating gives CAWSVRVAPSNQPQHF.

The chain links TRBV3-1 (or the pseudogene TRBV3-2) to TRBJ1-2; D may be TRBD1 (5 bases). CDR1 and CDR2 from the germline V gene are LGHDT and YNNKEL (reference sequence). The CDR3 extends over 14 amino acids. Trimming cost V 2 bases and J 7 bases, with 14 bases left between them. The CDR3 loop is CASSQNSWGSGYTF. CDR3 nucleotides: TGTGCCAGCAGCCAAAATTCGTGGGGGTCTGGCTACACCTTC.

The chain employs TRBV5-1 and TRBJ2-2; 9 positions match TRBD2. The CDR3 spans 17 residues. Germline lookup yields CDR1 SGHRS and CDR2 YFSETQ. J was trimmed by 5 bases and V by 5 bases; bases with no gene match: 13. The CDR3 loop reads CASSSGGVAGVTGELFF. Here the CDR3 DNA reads TGCGCCAGCAGTTCTGGTGGAGTAGCGGGAGTTACCGGGGAGCTGTTTTTT.

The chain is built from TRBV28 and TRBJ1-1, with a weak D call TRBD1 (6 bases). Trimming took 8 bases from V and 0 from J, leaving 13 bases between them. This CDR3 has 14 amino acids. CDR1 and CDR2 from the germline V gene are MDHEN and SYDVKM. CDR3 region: CASGITGLNTEAFF. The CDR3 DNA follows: TGTGCCAGCGGTATCACAGGGTTGAACACTGAAGCTTTCTTT.

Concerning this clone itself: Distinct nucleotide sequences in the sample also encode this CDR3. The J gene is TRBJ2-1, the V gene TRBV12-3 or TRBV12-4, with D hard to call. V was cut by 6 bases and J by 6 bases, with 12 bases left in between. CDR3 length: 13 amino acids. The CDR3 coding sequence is TGTGCCAGCAGGCTACCTGATGGCAATGAGCAGTTCTTC. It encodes CASRLPDGNEQFF.

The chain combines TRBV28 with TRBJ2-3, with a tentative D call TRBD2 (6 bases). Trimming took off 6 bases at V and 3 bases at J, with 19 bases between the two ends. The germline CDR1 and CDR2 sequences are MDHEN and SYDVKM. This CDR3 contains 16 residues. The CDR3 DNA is TGTGCCAGCAGCGCTGGGCCCGGGAGACTTACAGATACGCAGTATTTT. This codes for CASSAGPGRLTDTQYF. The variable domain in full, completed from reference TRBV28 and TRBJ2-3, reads DVKVTQSSRYLVKRTGEKVFLECVQDMDHENMFWYRQDPGLGLRLIYFSYDVKMKEKGDIPEGYSVSREKKERFSLILESASTNQTSMYLCASSAGPGRLTDTQYFGPGTRLTVL.

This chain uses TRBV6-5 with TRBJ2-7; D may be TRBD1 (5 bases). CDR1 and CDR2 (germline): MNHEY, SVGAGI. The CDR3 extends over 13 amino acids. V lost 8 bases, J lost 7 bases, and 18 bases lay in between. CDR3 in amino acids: CASSWGNIREQYF. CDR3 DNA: TGTGCCAGCTCCTGGGGCAATATTAGAGAGCAGTACTTC.

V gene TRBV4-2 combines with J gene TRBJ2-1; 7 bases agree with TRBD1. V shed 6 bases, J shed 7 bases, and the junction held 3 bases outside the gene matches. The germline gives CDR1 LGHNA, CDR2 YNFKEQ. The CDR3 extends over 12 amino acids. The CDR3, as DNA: TGTGCCAGCAGGTACAGGGGAAATGAGCAGTTCTTC. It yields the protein CASRYRGNEQFF.

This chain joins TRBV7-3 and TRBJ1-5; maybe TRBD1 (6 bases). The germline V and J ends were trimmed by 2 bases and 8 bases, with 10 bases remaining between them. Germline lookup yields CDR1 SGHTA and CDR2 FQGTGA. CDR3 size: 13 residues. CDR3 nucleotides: TGTGCCAGCAGCTTAGACAGGATGAAGCCCCAGCATTTT. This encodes CASSLDRMKPQHF.

The CDR3 reads CASRTAARSNEKLFF. Here the CDR3 DNA reads TGTGCCAGCCGGACAGCCGCGAGGAGTAATGAAAAACTGTTTTTT. V and J are TRBV28 and TRBJ1-4; tentative D call: TRBD1 (6 bases). The CDR3 covers 15 residues. Germline values: CDR1 MDHEN, CDR2 SYDVKM. The V and J ends lost 8 bases and 4 bases respectively, with 17 bases between them.